The following is a T cell receptor beta chain sequence with its context. Antigen unknown. This sample stems from a study of vaccination effects on CD4 cells after COVID-19. The wider study: Peptide-pool stimulation followed by sequencing identified expanded antigen-specific CD4+ clonotypes in the ViraFEST assay. Either the mRNA-1273 or the BNT162b2 vaccine was given to participants as two doses.

The authors isolated CD4+ T cells after around nine days of culture. The protocol was immunoSEQ multiplex PCR, while the TCRdb copy is restricted to in-frame clones and leaves out a portion. The sample contains under 60,000 clones, 65% to 80% of which appear only once. This CDR3 spans 15 amino acids. The V gene's germline CDR1 is SGDLS and CDR2 YYNGEE. Unmatched junction bases numbered 8, after V lost 6 bases and J lost 8 bases. Sample: CD4+ T cells from PBMCs cultured without peptide, taken before COVID-19 vaccination. This TCR came from a human donor who received a COVID-19 vaccine. This sequence joins TRBV9 and TRBJ2-1; TRBD2 matches at 13 bases. In DNA form, the CDR3 reads TGTGCCAGCACGGTACTAGCGGGGGGGGCGTATGAGCAGTTCTTC. As protein: CASTVLAGGAYEQFF.